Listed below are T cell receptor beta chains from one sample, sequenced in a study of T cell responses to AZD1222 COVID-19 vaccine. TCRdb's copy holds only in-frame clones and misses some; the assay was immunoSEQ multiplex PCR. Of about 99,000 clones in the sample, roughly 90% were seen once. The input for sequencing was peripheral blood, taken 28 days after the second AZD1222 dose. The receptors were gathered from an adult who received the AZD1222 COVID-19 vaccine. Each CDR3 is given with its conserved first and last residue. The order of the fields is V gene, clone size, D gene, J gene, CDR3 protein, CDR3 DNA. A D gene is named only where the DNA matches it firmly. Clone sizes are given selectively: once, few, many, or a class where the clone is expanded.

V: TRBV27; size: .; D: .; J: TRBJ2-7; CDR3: CASYRGAEQYF; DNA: TGTGCCAGCTACCGCGGGGCCGAGCAGTACTTC
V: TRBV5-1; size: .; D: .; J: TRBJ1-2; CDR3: CASKPVGVSGYGYTF; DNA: TGCGCCAGCAAACCCGTCGGGGTTTCGGGCTATGGCTACACCTTC
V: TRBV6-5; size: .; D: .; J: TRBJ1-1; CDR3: CASSYGSGYTEAFF; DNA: TGTGCCAGCAGTTACGGCTCGGGTTACACTGAAGCTTTCTTT
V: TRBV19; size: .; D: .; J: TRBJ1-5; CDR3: CASRMGQGATQPQHF; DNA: TGTGCCAGTAGAATGGGTCAGGGCGCGACTCAGCCCCAGCATTTT
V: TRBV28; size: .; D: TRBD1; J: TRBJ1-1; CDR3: CASRAQTGASLAEAFF; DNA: TGTGCCAGCAGAGCACAAACAGGGGCCAGCCTGGCTGAAGCTTTCTTT
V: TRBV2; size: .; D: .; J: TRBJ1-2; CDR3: CASSGQIYGYTF; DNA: TGTGCCAGCAGCGGCCAGATTTATGGCTACACCTTC
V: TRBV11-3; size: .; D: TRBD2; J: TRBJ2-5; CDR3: CASSLGVFWTSYLRKETQYF; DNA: TGTGCCAGCAGCTTAGGAGTTTTTTGGACTAGTTATCTAAGAAAAGAGACCCAGTACTTC
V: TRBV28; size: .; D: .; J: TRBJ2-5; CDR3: CASSVQGRETQYF; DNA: TGTGCCAGCAGCGTACAGGGACGAGAGACCCAGTACTTC
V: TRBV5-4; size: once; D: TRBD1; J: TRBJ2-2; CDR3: CASSYYDRGPAAGELFF; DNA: TGTGCCAGCAGCTACTACGACAGGGGCCCGGCCGCCGGGGAGCTGTTTTTT
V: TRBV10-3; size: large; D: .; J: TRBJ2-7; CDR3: CATARDSSPQYEQYF; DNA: TGTGCCACCGCTCGCGACAGCTCACCACAATACGAGCAGTACTTC
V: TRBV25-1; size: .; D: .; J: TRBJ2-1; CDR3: CASSVGSFGDNEQFF; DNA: TGTGCCAGCAGTGTCGGGAGTTTTGGGGACAATGAGCAGTTCTTC
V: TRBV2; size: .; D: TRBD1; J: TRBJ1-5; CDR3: CARGGSRRQGAGQPQHF; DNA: TGTGCCCGCGGGGGGAGCAGACGACAGGGGGCTGGTCAGCCCCAGCATTTT
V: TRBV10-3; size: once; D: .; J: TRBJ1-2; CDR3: CAISHKGQLYGYTF; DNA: TGTGCCATCAGTCATAAAGGACAGCTCTATGGCTACACCTTC
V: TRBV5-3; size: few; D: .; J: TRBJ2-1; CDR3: CARSPPAQIWYNEQFF; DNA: TGTGCCAGAAGCCCGCCAGCTCAGATTTGGTACAATGAGCAGTTCTTC
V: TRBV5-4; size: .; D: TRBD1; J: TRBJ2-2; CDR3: CASSSQGVGTGELFF; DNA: TGTGCCAGCAGCTCCCAGGGGGTTGGAACCGGGGAGCTGTTTTTT